This T cell receptor (beta chain) was sequenced in a study of cytomegalovirus exposure and HLA in healthy donors (TCRdb year 2017). Broadly, across the study: An earlier analysis of about 530 of the donors reported 276 Gb of sequence data and around 110 million unique TCR beta sequences obtained from around 190 million T cells. Typing coverage differed by locus: A, B, C, DRB1 and DQB1 were typed in roughly 620-640 donors, DQA1 in 500 to 550, DPA1 in 600 to 610, and DPB1 in 450 to 490. Class I and class II HLA loci were covered by the typing at four-digit resolution. An early release covering about 600 HLA-typed donors comprised approximately 290 gigabases of sequencing data and tens of millions of unique TCR sequences. All discovery cohort repertoires had been generated on a single sequencing platform. Donor age, sex, ethnicity and CMV serostatus were compiled alongside the repertoire data. The study was designed to test whether signatures of past pathogen exposure could be identified by cataloging public T cell receptors. Genome-wide SNP genotypes for about 65% of the roughly 670 donors were used in a later genetic analysis, which treated that subset as a discovery cohort. A separate validation cohort of roughly 110 different subjects was used in addition to the roughly 720-subject first cohort. Rather than drawing on any new phenotypic data, the later analysis identified candidate immune exposures from TCR beta sequences and the way those sequences occurred across donors. Across about 380 genotyped donors of the cohort, an average of about 240,000 unique TCR beta nucleotide sequences per donor were sequenced, and 15% to 20% of those sequences were non-productive. Using immunosequencing, the study profiled T cell repertoires from fewer than 700 subjects and related those repertoires to cytomegalovirus serostatus. The genetic ancestry cluster associated with self-reported Caucasian donors included 81% of the roughly 400 genotyped donors. The study combined high-throughput TCR immunosequencing, statistical association of individual TCRs with disease status, and machine learning to predict cytomegalovirus infection status. A later analysis re-analyzed previously published TCR beta repertoires from 600 to 850 donors and added high-resolution HLA genotyping to study TCR occurrence patterns. An earlier analysis of some 600 of the donors applied high-throughput TCR beta sequencing to assess whether each TCR beta V gene segment acted as functional or pseudogenic. Roughly 5 DR-DQ haplotypes were handled as single units for association and clustering, since linkage in the cohort was strong.

The cohort was made up of about 610 healthy bone marrow donors. At the time of sampling, every cohort member was nominally healthy, though immune exposures that went unrecorded were likely present. The donor was CMV seropositive and was included in the group of 270 or so seropositive cohort members. A peripheral blood sample was collected from each donor, and TCR beta sequencing was performed on peripheral blood mononuclear cells. Genomic DNA was extracted from the blood cell samples with the Qiagen DNeasy Blood Extraction Kit. The library was generated by the immunoSEQ multiplex PCR assay. The multiplex PCR relied on a mix of 60 forward primers for TCR Vbeta segments and 13 reverse primers for TCR Jbeta segments. Amplification of the CDR3 region of rearranged TCR beta genes was performed with a multiplex PCR assay on genomic DNA. On the Illumina HiSeq System, the amplified TCR beta libraries were sequenced as 87-base-pair reads. On the authors' methods: A later analysis tallied roughly 78 million unique TCR beta chains across the 666 repertoires, and around 12 million of those chains were shared by two or more donors. Raw reads were error-corrected and collapsed into unique sequences with a nearest-neighbor algorithm that merged closely related sequences to remove PCR and sequencing errors. CDR3 sequences were aligned to IMGT reference sequences to assign V, D and J gene segments. For a sequence to be retained, a match of at least six nucleotides to both a V gene segment and a J gene segment was required. A rearrangement was called productive if the CDR3 had no stop codons and remained in frame with V and J, and every other rearrangement was called non-productive. Following IMGT convention, CDR3 was defined as the stretch from the second conserved V-encoded cysteine up to the conserved J-encoded phenylalanine. Sequences without an unambiguous match to a single V gene segment were excluded from the earlier analysis of about 630 of the donors. In an earlier analysis of some 590 of the donors, a V segment was called functional when productive rearrangements were above 56.7%, and segregating when the standard deviation between donors exceeded 5%. A statistical classification framework was built for diagnosing cytomegalovirus status from the catalog of TCR beta chain sequences. In a later analysis, TCR nucleotide sequences were compared against IMGT/GENE-DB human TR gene sequences so that V and J genes could be assigned. In a later analysis, CDR3 sequences and most-parsimonious VDJ recombination scenarios were assigned using the TCRdist pipeline. In a later analysis, each TCR beta chain was defined by its CDR3 amino acid sequence together with its V-gene family, and reads without a unique V-gene family were excluded. To address suspected cross-contamination and a sequencing artifact, a later analysis removed some 620 highly shared, low-generation-probability nucleotide sequences. A later analysis calculated a clonal expansion index for each public chain from normalized within-repertoire ranks of inferred template counts. In a later analysis, generation probabilities were computed with a VDJ recombination model fitted to out-of-frame rearrangements, and the resulting probabilities were checked against IGoR. In a later analysis, TCR-TCR, TCR-HLA and TCR-CMV co-occurrence was scored with hypergeometric tests, and a repertoire-size bias correction was applied to TCR pairs. False discovery rates were estimated in a later analysis by permuting HLA or CMV assignments 20 times. In a later analysis, co-occurring TCRs were grouped with DBSCAN, and TCRdist sequence similarity was added when clustering was performed within HLA-allele-positive subsets. For co-occurrence clustering, repertoires with fewer than 30,000 or more than 120,000 public chains were excluded, along with five repertoires with anomalous nucleotide sharing. TCRdb retrieved this table from immuneACCESS and kept in-frame rearrangements only. Not all clones are present; in checked studies, unresolved V genes account for under half, and no reason is known for the remainder. For V, J and clone size, that table is used; D and trimming come from the DNA. The sample yields approximately 170,000 clones; 65% to 70% were counted once. Together, the top ten hold 4% to 5.5% of the sample.

Comment on this clone: Its antigen specificity is not known. No base qualities exist here, and no much larger clone lies one base off it.

Broad study findings and their caveats: A total of about 150 TCR beta chains were listed by the study as associated with cytomegalovirus. CMV serostatus was the only immune exposure information available for the cohort. A later genetic analysis associated a missense DCLRE1C variant with V-gene and J-gene trimming of TCR beta chains, and an independent cohort replicated the association. Across donors, most TCR sequences were observed very rarely, whereas some public TCRs were present in many individuals. The sequencing pipeline was judged likely to have produced a cluster of highly shared sequence variants as a technical artifact. In a later analysis, TCR association rates were found to vary across HLA loci, with the most associated TCRs seen for DRB1 alleles and the fewest for HLA-C alleles. Most CMV-associated TCR beta chains appeared to be HLA-restricted in a later analysis, and the HLA associations seemed to be driven largely by CMV exposure. When HLA alleles, especially DR and DQ, strongly co-occurred, TCR associations were difficult to assign to individual alleles. Compared with equally common non-associated chains, HLA-associated TCR beta chains in a later analysis were more clonally expanded and had lower generation probabilities. Some IMGT-functional V segments, including TRBV6-2 and TRBV6-3, could not be told apart with the 87-base-pair reads, so those segments were excluded. According to a later analysis, parvovirus B19, influenza, CMV and Epstein-Barr virus appeared linked to several top co-occurrence clusters. Because counts were too low, seventeen rarely observed V segments, including chromosome 9 orphons, were left out of the earlier analysis of 500 to 750 of the donors. A further reported finding was that TCR beta sequences accurately predicted the HLA-A and HLA-B alleles for most subjects in the first cohort. It was suggested by the authors that the approach could potentially be generalized to other disease states and immunological phenotypes. In both the original and validation cohorts, the classifier was reported to diagnose cytomegalovirus status with high specificity and sensitivity. Three of the identified cytomegalovirus-associated TCR beta chains were confirmed in vitro to be specific for cytomegalovirus antigens. Presence/absence analyses assumed roughly uniform sequencing depth across donors, an assumption that may not hold. Correlated functional status among segregating V segments might be attributable to linkage disequilibrium, but an unknown experimental factor could not be ruled out. In a later genetic analysis, fewer N-insertions in productive TCRs were reported among donors in an Asian-associated ancestry cluster than the roughly 670-donor mean. Broadly in line with IMGT annotations, most TCR beta V segments showed up in productive rearrangements about 87% or about 30% of the time in an earlier analysis of several hundred of the donors. Because some donors lacked HLA typing at each locus, the association tests relied only on the typed subset. This cohort had only TCR beta chains sequenced, and the lack of alpha or paired-chain data limited which features could be detected. Specific HLA alleles were associated with 16,951 TCR beta sequences at a false discovery rate of 0.05 in a later analysis.

A distance of 9 bases separates the germline ends of V and J, which lose 0 bases and 2 bases respectively. The CDR3 spans 16 residues, from the cysteine through the phenylalanine. The sequence is cut down to CDR3 DNA, 48 bases in frame from base 1. The germline V gene supplies CDR1 SGHRS and CDR2 YFSETQ. The V and J segments used are TRBV5-1 and TRBJ2-6; the D gene remains uncertain. The TCR was taken from a woman aged 18-35 years in good health and CMV-seropositive. The sequencing sample was made of PBMCs. For the CDR3, the sequence is CASSLAPGTGANVLTF. The sequenced DNA is TGCGCCAGCAGCTTGGCCCCGGGTACTGGGGCCAACGTCCTGACTTTC.